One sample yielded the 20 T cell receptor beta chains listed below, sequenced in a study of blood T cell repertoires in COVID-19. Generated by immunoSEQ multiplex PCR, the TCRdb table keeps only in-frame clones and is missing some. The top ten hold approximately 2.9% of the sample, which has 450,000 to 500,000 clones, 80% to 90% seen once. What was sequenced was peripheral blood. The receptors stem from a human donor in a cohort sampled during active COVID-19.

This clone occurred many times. CDR3 loop: CASSSLDGRGFYEQYF. CDR3 nucleotides: TGTGCCAGCAGCTCTCTCGACGGGAGGGGATTCTACGAGCAGTACTTC. This sequence joins TRBV21-1 and TRBJ2-7; the D segment call TRBD2 is taken from the table without a DNA check. TRBV21-1 is termed a pseudogene. The CDR3 loop spans 16 amino acids.

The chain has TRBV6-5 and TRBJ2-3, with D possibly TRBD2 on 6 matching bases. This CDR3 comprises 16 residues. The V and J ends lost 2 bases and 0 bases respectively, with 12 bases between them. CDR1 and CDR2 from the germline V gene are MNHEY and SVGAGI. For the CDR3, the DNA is TGTGCCAGCAGTTACCCTACCGCGGGGAGCACAGATACGCAGTATTTT. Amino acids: CASSYPTAGSTDTQYF.

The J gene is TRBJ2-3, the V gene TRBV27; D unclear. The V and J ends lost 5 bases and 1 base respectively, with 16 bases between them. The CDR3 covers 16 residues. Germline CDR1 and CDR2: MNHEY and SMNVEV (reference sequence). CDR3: CASSPRPSRGTDTQYF. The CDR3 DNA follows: TGTGCCAGCAGTCCAAGACCGAGTCGGGGCACAGATACGCAGTATTTT.

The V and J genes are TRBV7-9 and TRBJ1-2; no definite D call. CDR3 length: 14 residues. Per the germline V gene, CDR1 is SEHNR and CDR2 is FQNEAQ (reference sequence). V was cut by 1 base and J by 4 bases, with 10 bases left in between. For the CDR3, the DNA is TGTGCCAGCAGCTTAGAACCAGAGGGCTATGGCTACACCTTC. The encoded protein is CASSLEPEGYGYTF.

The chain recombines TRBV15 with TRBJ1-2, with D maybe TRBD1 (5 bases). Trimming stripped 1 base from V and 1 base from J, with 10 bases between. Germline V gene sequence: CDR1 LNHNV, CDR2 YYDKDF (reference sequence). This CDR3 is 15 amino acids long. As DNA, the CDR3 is TGTGCCACCAGCAGAGGATCCGGGGGTAACTATGGCTACACCTTC. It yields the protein CATSRGSGGNYGYTF.

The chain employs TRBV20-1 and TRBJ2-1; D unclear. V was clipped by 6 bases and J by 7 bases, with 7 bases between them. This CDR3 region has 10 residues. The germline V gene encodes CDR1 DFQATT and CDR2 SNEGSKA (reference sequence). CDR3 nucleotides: TGCAGTGCCCTCAGGAATGAGCAGTTCTTC. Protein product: CSALRNEQFF.

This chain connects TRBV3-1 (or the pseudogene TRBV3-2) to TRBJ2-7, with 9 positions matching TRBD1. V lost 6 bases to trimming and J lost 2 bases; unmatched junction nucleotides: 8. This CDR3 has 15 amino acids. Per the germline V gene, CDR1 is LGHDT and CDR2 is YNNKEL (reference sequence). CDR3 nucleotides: TGTGCCAGCAGTCTACGTACAGGGGGCCCCTACGAGCAGTACTTC. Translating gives CASSLRTGGPYEQYF.

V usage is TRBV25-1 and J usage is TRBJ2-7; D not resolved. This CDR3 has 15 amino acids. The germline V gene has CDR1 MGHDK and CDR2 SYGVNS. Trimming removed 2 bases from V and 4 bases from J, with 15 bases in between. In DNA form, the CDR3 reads TGTGCCAGCAGTGAAGCGGAAGGTGTCGGGTACGAGCAGTACTTC. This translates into CASSEAEGVGYEQYF.

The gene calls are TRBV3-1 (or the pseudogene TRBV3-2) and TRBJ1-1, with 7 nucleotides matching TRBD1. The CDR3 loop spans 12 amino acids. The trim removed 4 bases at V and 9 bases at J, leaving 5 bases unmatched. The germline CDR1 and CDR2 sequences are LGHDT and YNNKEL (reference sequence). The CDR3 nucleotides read TGTGCCAGCAGCCCACTACAGGGGAAAGCTTTCTTT. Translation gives CASSPLQGKAFF.

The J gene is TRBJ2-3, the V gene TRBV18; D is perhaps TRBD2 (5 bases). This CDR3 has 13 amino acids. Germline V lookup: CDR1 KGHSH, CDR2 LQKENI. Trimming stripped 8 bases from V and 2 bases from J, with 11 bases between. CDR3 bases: TGTGCCAGCCTACTAGGTTCCACAGATACGCAGTATTTT. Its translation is CASLLGSTDTQYF.

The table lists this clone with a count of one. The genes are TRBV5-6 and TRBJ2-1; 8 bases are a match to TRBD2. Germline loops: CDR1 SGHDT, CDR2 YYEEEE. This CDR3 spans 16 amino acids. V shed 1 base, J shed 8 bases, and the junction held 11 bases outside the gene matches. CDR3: CASSLSAIAGIDEQFF. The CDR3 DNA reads TGTGCCAGCAGCTTGTCGGCAATAGCGGGAATCGATGAGCAGTTCTTC.

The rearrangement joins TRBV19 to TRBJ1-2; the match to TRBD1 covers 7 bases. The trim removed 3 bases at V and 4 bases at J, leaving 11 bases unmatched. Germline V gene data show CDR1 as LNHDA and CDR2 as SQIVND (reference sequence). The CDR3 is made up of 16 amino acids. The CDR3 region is CASSIEQGRPLYGYTF. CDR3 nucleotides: TGTGCCAGTAGTATTGAACAGGGGCGGCCCCTCTATGGCTACACCTTC.

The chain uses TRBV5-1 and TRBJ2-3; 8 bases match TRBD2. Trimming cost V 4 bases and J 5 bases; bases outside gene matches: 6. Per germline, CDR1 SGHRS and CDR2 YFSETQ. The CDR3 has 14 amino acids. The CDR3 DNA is TGCGCCAGCAGCCTCGGACTAGCAATAGATACGCAGTATTTT. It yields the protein CASSLGLAIDTQYF.

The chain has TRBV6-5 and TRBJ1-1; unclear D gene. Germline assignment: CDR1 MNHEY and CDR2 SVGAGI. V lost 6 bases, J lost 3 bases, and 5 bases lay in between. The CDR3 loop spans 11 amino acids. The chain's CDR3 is CASRTYTEAFF. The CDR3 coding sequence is TGTGCCAGCAGAACTTACACTGAAGCTTTCTTT.

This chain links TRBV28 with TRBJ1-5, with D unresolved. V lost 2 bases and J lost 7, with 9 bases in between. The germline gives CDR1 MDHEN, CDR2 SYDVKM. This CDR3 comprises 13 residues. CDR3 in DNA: TGTGCCAGCAGTTTACGTCAGGCACAGCCCCAGCATTTT. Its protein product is CASSLRQAQPQHF.

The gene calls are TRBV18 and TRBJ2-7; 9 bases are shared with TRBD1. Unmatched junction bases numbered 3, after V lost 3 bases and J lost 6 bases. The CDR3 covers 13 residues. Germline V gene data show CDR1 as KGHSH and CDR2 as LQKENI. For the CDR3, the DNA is TGTGCCAGCTCACCCTGGACAGGGGTCGAGCAGTACTTC. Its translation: CASSPWTGVEQYF.

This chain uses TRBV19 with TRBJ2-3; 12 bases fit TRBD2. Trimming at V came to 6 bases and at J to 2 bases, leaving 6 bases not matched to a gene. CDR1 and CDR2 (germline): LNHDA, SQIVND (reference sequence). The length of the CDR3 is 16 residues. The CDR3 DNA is TGTGCCAGTAGCTCGGGACTAGCGGGTCCCACAGATACGCAGTATTTT. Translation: CASSSGLAGPTDTQYF. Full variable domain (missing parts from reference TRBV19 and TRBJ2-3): DGGITQSPKYLFRKEGQNVTLSCEQNLNHDAMYWYRQDPGQGLRLIYYSQIVNDFQKGDIAEGYSVSREKKESFPLTVTSAQKNPTAFYLCASSSGLAGPTDTQYFGPGTRLTVL.

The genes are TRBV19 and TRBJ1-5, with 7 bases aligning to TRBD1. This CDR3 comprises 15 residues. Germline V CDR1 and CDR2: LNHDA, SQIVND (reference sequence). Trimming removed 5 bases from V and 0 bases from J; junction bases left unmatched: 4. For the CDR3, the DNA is TGTGCCAGTAGTGACAGGGATTATAGCAATCAGCCCCAGCATTTT. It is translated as CASSDRDYSNQPQHF.

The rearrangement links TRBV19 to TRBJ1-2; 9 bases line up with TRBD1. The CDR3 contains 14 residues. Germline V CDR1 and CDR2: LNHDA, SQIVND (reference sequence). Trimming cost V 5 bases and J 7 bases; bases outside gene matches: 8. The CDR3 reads CASSSTGGAGGYTF. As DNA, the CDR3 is TGTGCCAGTAGTTCCACAGGGGGCGCAGGTGGCTACACCTTC.

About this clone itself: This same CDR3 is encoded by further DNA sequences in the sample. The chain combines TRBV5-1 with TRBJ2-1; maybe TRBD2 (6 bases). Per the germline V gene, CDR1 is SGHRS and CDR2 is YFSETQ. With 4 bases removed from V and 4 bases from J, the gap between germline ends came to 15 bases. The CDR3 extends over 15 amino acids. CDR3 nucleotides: TGCGCCAGCAGCCTTTCCGGGAGCAGTTACAATGAGCAGTTCTTC. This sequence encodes CASSLSGSSYNEQFF.